These T cell receptor beta chains were read from a single sample in a study of CD8+CD57+ T cells in acquired aplastic anemia. TCRdb independently ran MiXCR on the reads; one entry per CDR3 protein. The sample comprises 200,000 or so distinct CDR3 sequences, around 50% of which are singletons, and just under 20% rests with the top ten. Input material: sorted CD4+, CD8+, or CD8+CD57+ T cells (not recorded which) from PBMCs. These receptors all come from a human donor with aplastic anemia. CDR3s include the opening cysteine and the closing phenylalanine or tryptophan. A D gene is named only where the DNA matches it firmly. Some rows mark clone size as missing; the rest say once, few, many or name a class of expanded clone.

J gene	D gene	V gene	clone size	CDR3 DNA	CDR3 protein
TRBJ2-2	TRBD2	TRBV15	.	TGTGCCACCAGCAGCCGGACTAGCGGGGAGCTGTTTTTT	CATSSRTSGELFF
TRBJ2-7	TRBD2	TRBV7-2	.	TGTGCCAGCAGTGAATGGGGGCTAGCGGGGGCCACCTACGAGCAGTACTTC	CASSEWGLAGATYEQYF
TRBJ2-1	TRBD2	TRBV15	.	TGTGCCACCAGCAGCGGGACTAGCGTTAACAATGAGCAGTTCTTC	CATSSGTSVNNEQFF
TRBJ2-5	TRBD1	TRBV10-2	.	TGCGCCAGCAGTGAGTCCGGACAGGGGGCGAGACCAAGCCAAGAGACCCAGTACTTC	CASSESGQGARPSQETQYF
TRBJ1-1	TRBD1	TRBV18	many	TGTGCCAGCTCACCACCAGACAGGGGGACTTTAGAAGCTTTCTTT	CASSPPDRGTLEAFF
TRBJ1-6	.	TRBV9	.	TGTGCCAGCAGCGTAGCTACGAGGAATTCACCCCTCCACTTT	CASSVATRNSPLHF
TRBJ2-7	.	TRBV19	.	TGTGCCAGTAGTGTCCCACAGGGGGGGGAAGAGCAGTACTTC	CASSVPQGGEEQYF
TRBJ2-3	.	TRBV7-2	.	TGTGCCAGCAGTTACCGGCACAATGAGCAGTATTTT	CASSYRHNEQYF
TRBJ2-7	TRBD1	TRBV6-1	few	TGTGCCAGCAGTGAAAGCTCCGGGACAGGGAAAGTCTACGAGCAGTACTTC	CASSESSGTGKVYEQYF
TRBJ2-2	TRBD1	TRBV10-3	.	TGTGCCATCAGTGAGTCCGGGACAGCGAACACCGGGGAGCTGTTTTTT	CAISESGTANTGELFF
TRBJ2-4	TRBD2	TRBV6-1	.	TGTGCCAGCATCCGGACTAGACTAGCCAAAAACATTCAGTACTTC	CASIRTRLAKNIQYF
TRBJ1-6	.	TRBV7-9	few	TGTGCCAGCAGCAAGGGGGGGGTACGGGCACCCCTCCACTTT	CASSKGGVRAPLHF
TRBJ1-2	TRBD1	TRBV19	.	TGTGCCAGTAGCCCGTCGGGACAGACCTATGGCTACACCTTC	CASSPSGQTYGYTF
TRBJ2-3	.	TRBV25-1	.	TGTGCCAGCAAGACGACCACAGATACGCAGTATTTT	CASKTTTDTQYF
TRBJ1-2	TRBD1	TRBV19	many	TGTGCCACCCGGGACAGGGGGCCTGATGGCTACACCTTC	CATRDRGPDGYTF
TRBJ2-1	.	TRBV9	.	TGTGCCAGCAGCGTAGGGGACCCGAGGGTCGATGAGCAGTTCTTC	CASSVGDPRVDEQFF
TRBJ1-6	.	TRBV2	.	TGTGCCAGCGGGGGTGAAGGCTATAATTCACCCCTCCACTTT	CASGGEGYNSPLHF
TRBJ1-6	TRBD1	TRBV6-4	.	TGTGCCAGCAGCGGAGGACAGGGGGTGGTTAATTCACCCCCCCACTTT	CASSGGQGVVNSPPHF
TRBJ2-7	.	TRBV7-2	.	TGTGCCAGCAACTTATCCAGGGGTCGCGAGCAGTACTTC	CASNLSRGREQYF
TRBJ1-1	.	TRBV6-5	many	TGTGCCAGCAGTTACTCGGGACCGCAGAACACTGAAGCTTTCTTT	CASSYSGPQNTEAFF
TRBJ2-7	TRBD2	TRBV19	.	TGTGCCAGTAGTATGGGACTAGCGGGGGGAACTTACTCCTACGAGCAGTACTTC	CASSMGLAGGTYSYEQYF
TRBJ1-1	TRBD1	TRBV20-1	many	TGCAGTGCTAGAGATCCACAGGGGTCCATGAACACTGAAGCTTTCTTT	CSARDPQGSMNTEAFF
TRBJ2-7	.	TRBV7-9	.	TGTGCCAGCAGCCCAGGACTCGCCCCCACCCACGAGCAGTACTTC	CASSPGLAPTHEQYF
TRBJ2-2	.	TRBV29-1	many	TGCAGCGTTGAGTCTGAGGGCACCTCCTACACCGGGGAGCTGTTTTTT	CSVESEGTSYTGELFF
TRBJ2-7	.	TRBV7-6	.	TGTGCCAGCAGCTCAACAAGGTGGGGGGACGGGTACGAGCAGTACTTC	CASSSTRWGDGYEQYF
TRBJ1-6	.	TRBV14	many	TGTGCCAGCAGCCAGCAGGGAGGTTCACCCCTCTACTTT	CASSQQGGSPLYF
TRBJ2-7	TRBD1	TRBV19	.	TGTGCCACCCAGGGAACAGGGGCCGGGGAAGAGCAGTACTTC	CATQGTGAGEEQYF
TRBJ2-1	.	TRBV2	once	TGCGCCAGCAGTGAGACAGTTAGCGTGGATGAGCAGTTCTTC	CASSETVSVDEQFF
TRBJ2-1	TRBD1	TRBV7-2	.	TGTGCCAGCAGCTTAAGGACAGGGGGCCGGAATGAGCAGTTCTTC	CASSLRTGGRNEQFF
TRBJ2-7	.	TRBV25-1	few	TGCGCCAGCAGCCAAGAGGAACGGAGCTCCTATGAGCAGTACTTC	CASSQEERSSYEQYF
TRBJ1-2	.	TRBV15	many	TGTGCCACCAGCAGAGATTCGGGGAGGCGCTATGGCTACACCTTC	CATSRDSGRRYGYTF
TRBJ2-2	.	TRBV2	.	TGTGCCAGCAGCAGACAGAGTTCCACCGGGGAGCTGTTTTTT	CASSRQSSTGELFF
TRBJ2-1	.	TRBV27	few	TGTGCCAGCAGTTTATCGATCCCCCCGGACGCGTACCAGTGGCAGTTCTTC	CASSLSIPPDAYQWQFF
TRBJ2-7	.	TRBV6-1	many	TGTGCCAGCAGTGAAGCAGGGAGGTACGAGCAGTACTTC	CASSEAGRYEQYF
TRBJ2-7	TRBD1	TRBV20-1	.	TGCAGTGCTCGTTCGTGGGACAGCCCCTCCTACGAGCAGTACTTC	CSARSWDSPSYEQYF
TRBJ1-6	TRBD1	TRBV4-1	many	TGCGCCAGCAGCCAACAGGGGGGGACGGGCCATGGGACTTCACCCCTCCACTTT	CASSQQGGTGHGTSPLHF
TRBJ2-3	.	TRBV11-2	many	TGTGCCAGCAGCTTGCAAGGGACTAGCACAGATACGCAGTATTTT	CASSLQGTSTDTQYF
TRBJ2-3	TRBD1	TRBV20-1	.	TGCAGTGCTACCACGGGACAGGGTTTAGATACGCAGTATTTT	CSATTGQGLDTQYF
TRBJ2-3	.	TRBV2	.	TGTGCCAGCAGTGAATGGCCCAGGGAAGGGGATACGCAGTATTTT	CASSEWPREGDTQYF
TRBJ2-2	.	TRBV2	many	TGTGCCAGCAGTGAGAAGGGGACCGGGGAGCTGTTTTTT	CASSEKGTGELFF
TRBJ1-2	TRBD1	TRBV6-5	many	TGTGCCAGCAGGTCGACAGGGAAGTTCTATGGCTACACCTTC	CASRSTGKFYGYTF
TRBJ1-1	.	TRBV6-2/TRBV6-3	many	TGTGCCAGCAGTTTGGCAGGGGCCTTACGGCGGGCTTTCTTT	CASSLAGALRRAFF
TRBJ2-3	TRBD1	TRBV5-5	many	TGTGCCAGCAGCTTGACGACAGGGTTTGGAGATACGCAGTATTTT	CASSLTTGFGDTQYF
TRBJ2-7	TRBD1	TRBV15	.	TGTGCCACCAGCAACTACAGGGGCGCCCACGAGCAGTACTTC	CATSNYRGAHEQYF
TRBJ1-2	.	TRBV7-2	.	TGTGCCAGCAGCTTGGGGCCCGGGAGCTATGGCTACACCTTC	CASSLGPGSYGYTF
TRBJ2-7	.	TRBV5-1	many	TGCGCCAGCAGCTTGGCAGGGGTCTACGAGCAGTACTTC	CASSLAGVYEQYF
TRBJ2-7	TRBD1	TRBV10-3	.	TGTGCCACCGTGGACAGGGCGTCTACCTACGAGCAGTACTTC	CATVDRASTYEQYF
TRBJ2-1	.	TRBV20-1	.	TGCAGTACCGTAAAGGTGGGCTCCTACAATGAGCAGTTCTTC	CSTVKVGSYNEQFF
TRBJ2-3	.	TRBV7-9	.	TGTGCCAGCAGCCACCGAGAATCGGGAAGCACAGATACGCAGTATTTT	CASSHRESGSTDTQYF
TRBJ1-2	.	TRBV9	many	TGTGCCAGCAGCGTGAGGTCCCCGGACTATGGCTACACCTTC	CASSVRSPDYGYTF
TRBJ1-1	.	TRBV29-1	many	TGCAGCGTCGCCACAGGAGGAGGCACTGAAGCTTTCTTT	CSVATGGGTEAFF
TRBJ2-7	TRBD2	TRBV19	many	TGTGCCACCGGGACTAGCGTTATATACGAGCAGTACTTC	CATGTSVIYEQYF
TRBJ1-1	TRBD1	TRBV29-1	many	TGCAGCGTTGAAATCCCCCGACAGGGTCGGACTGAAGCTTTCTTT	CSVEIPRQGRTEAFF
TRBJ2-7	.	TRBV7-2	.	TGTGCCAGCAGCCGGGACGGGCCCTACGAGCAGTACTTC	CASSRDGPYEQYF
TRBJ2-1	.	TRBV29-1	many	TGCAGCGTTTCTATGGACAGCTCCTACAATGAGCAGTTCTTC	CSVSMDSSYNEQFF